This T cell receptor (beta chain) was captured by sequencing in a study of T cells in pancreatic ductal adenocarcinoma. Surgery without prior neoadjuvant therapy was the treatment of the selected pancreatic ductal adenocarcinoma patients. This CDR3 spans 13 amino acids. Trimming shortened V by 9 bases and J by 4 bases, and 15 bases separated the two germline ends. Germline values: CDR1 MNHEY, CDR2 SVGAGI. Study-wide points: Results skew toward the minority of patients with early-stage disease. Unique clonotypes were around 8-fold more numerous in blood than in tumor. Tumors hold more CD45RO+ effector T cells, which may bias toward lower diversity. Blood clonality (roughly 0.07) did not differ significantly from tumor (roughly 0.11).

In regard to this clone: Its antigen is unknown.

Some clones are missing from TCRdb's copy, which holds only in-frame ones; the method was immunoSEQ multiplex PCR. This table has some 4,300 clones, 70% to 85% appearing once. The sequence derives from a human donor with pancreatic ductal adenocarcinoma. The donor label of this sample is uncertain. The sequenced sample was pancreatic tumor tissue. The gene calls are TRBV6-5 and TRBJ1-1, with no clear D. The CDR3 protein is CASSEARGTEAFF. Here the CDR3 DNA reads TGTGCCAGTAGTGAGGCGCGGGGCACTGAAGCTTTCTTT.